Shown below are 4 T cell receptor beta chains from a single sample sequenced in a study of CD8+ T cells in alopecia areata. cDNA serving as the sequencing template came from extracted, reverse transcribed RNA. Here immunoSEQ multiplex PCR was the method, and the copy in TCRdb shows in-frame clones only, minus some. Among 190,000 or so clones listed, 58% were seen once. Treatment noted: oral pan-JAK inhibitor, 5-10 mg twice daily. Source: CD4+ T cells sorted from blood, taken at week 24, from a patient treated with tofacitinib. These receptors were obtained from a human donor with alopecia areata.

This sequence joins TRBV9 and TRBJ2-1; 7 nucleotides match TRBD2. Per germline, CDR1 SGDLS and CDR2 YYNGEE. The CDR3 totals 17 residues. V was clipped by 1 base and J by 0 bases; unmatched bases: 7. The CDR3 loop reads CASSVSPSGISYNEQFF. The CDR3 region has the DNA TGTGCCAGCAGCGTAAGTCCGAGCGGGATCTCCTACAATGAGCAGTTCTTC.

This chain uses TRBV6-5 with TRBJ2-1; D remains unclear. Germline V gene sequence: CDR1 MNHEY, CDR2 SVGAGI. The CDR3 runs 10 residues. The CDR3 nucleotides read TGTGCTACTCAAAGGGATGAGCAGTTCTTC. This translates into CATQRDEQFF.

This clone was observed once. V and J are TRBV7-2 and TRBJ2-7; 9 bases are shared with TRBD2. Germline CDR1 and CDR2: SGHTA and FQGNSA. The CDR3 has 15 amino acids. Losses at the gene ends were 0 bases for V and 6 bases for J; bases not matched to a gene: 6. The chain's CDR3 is CASSLARASGTEQYF. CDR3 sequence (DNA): TGTGCCAGCAGCTTAGCGCGGGCTAGCGGGACCGAGCAGTACTTC.

CDR3 DNA sequence: TGTGCCAGCAGTGACCTCCAAGAGACCCAGTACTTC. This encodes CASSDLQETQYF. The rearrangement joins TRBV2 to TRBJ2-5; unclear D gene. CDR1 is SNHLY and CDR2 is FYNNEI in the germline V gene. V lost 3 bases and J 1 base, leaving 3 bases between the germline ends. The CDR3 consists of 12 residues.